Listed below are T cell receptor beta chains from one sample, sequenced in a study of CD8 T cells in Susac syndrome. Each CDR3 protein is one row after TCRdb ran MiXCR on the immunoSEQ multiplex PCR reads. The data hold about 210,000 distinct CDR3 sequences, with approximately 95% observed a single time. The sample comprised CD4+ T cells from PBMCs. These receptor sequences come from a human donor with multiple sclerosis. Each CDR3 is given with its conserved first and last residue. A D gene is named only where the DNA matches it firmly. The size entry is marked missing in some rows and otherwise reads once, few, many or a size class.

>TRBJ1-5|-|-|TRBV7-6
TGTGCCAGCAGCTTAGCCCTGAATCAGCCCCAGCATTTT
CASSLALNQPQHF
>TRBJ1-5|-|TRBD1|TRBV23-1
TGCGCCAGCACGGACAGGGGGCATGGGCCCCAGCATTTT
CASTDRGHGPQHF
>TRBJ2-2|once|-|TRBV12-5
TGTGCTAGTGGTTACGTAACCGGGGAGCTGTTTTTT
CASGYVTGELFF
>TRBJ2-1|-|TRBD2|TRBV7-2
TGTGCCAGCAGCTGGGGGGGTTTCGGCAATGAGCAGTTCTTC
CASSWGGFGNEQFF
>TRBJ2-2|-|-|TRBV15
TGTGCCACCAGCAGTCTCAGGGGAGGCACCGGGGAGCTGTTTTTT
CATSSLRGGTGELFF
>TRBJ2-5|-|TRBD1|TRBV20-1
TGCAGTGCTAGGAGGACAGGGGCACAAGAGACCCAGTACTTC
CSARRTGAQETQYF
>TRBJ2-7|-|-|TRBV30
TGTGCCTGGAGCGGGAGTGCCTTCGAGCAGTACTTC
CAWSGSAFEQYF
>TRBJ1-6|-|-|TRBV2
TGTGCCACCCAAAACCTCCGGGGCAGCGATTCACCCCTCCACTTT
CATQNLRGSDSPLHF
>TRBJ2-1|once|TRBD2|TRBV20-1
TGCAGTGCCCCCCTAACAGCGGGGTGGGTTTACAATGAGCAGTTCTTC
CSAPLTAGWVYNEQFF
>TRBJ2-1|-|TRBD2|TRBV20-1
TGCAGTGCTAGAGTTAGTCTAGCGGGAGTCAATGAGCAGTTCTTC
CSARVSLAGVNEQFF
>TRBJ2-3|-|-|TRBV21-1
TGTGCCAGCAGCAAATCCAGCCCTAGCCCCTCCACAGATACGCAGTATTTT
CASSKSSPSPSTDTQYF
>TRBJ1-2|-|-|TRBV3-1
TGTGCCAGCAGCCAATCCCAAAGACTTCGAGGCTACACCTTC
CASSQSQRLRGYTF
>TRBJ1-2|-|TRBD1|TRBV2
TGTGCCAGCAGTCGAGGGACAGGGAACTATGGCTACACCTTC
CASSRGTGNYGYTF
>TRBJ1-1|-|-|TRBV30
TGTGCCTGGAGTAACAGAGAGGGCACTGAAGCTTTCTTT
CAWSNREGTEAFF
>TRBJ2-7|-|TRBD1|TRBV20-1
TGCAGTGCTCGGAGTATGGACAGGGCCTACGAGCAGTACTTC
CSARSMDRAYEQYF
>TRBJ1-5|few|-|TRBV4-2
TGTGCCAGCAGCCAAGATCCAGGGAATAGCAATCAGCCCCAGCATTTT
CASSQDPGNSNQPQHF